These 26 T cell receptor beta chains were all obtained from the same sample, sequenced in a study of identical twins. TCRdb used MiXCR to reprocess the 5' RACE reads, holding one entry per CDR3 protein. The data hold 210,000 or so distinct CDR3 sequences, with around 6.8% observed a single time. This sample also appeared in a second study, on yellow fever vaccine responses in identical twins.

Sequences were obtained from memory (CD45RO+) T cells sorted from blood. Every receptor here comes from a woman younger than 30 in good health.

The chain couples TRBV30 to TRBJ2-7, with D perhaps TRBD1 (6 bases). From germline, CDR1 is GTSNPN and CDR2 SVGIG (reference sequence). With 6 bases removed from V and 0 bases from J, the gap between germline ends came to 12 bases. There are 13 residues in the CDR3. The CDR3 loop is CACLTGNSYEQYF. The CDR3 DNA sequence: TGTGCCTGCCTTACAGGGAACTCCTACGAGCAGTACTTC.

J is TRBJ2-2 and V is TRBV30; D unresolved. The ends were cut back, 1 base at V and 0 bases at J, with 15 bases in the middle. This CDR3 is built from 17 residues. The germline CDR1 and CDR2 sequences are GTSNPN and SVGIG (reference sequence). The chain's CDR3 is CAWSALYGSSNTGELFF. CDR3 in DNA: TGTGCCTGGAGTGCCCTTTATGGCAGCTCGAACACCGGGGAGCTGTTTTTT.

V gene TRBV5-1 combines with J gene TRBJ2-6; D remains unclear. The V gene lost 0 bases and the J gene lost 1 base, with 11 bases spanning the gap. The CDR3 totals 17 residues. Germline V lookup: CDR1 SGHRS, CDR2 YFSETQ. The CDR3 DNA reads TGCGCCAGCAGCTTGGCGGGTGGGGTTTCTGGGGCCAACGTCCTGACTTTC. It specifies CASSLAGGVSGANVLTF.

This clonotype has just a few counts. V and J are TRBV3-1 and TRBJ2-7; 11 positions agree with TRBD2. V was clipped by 1 base and J by 6 bases; unmatched bases: 8. Germline loops: CDR1 LGHDT, CDR2 YNNKEL (reference sequence). The CDR3 sequence is 16 residues long. The DNA for the CDR3 is TGTGCCAGCAGCCAAGTAGCGGGAGGGAACTTTGGCGAGCAGTACTTC. Its translation is CASSQVAGGNFGEQYF.

The chain recombines TRBV5-1 with TRBJ2-7; D unclear. V lost 0 bases and J lost 2, with 12 bases in between. CDR3 size: 15 residues. Germline CDR1 is SGHRS and CDR2 is YFSETQ. CDR3 sequence reads: CASSLDGGFTYEQYF. The CDR3 nucleotides are TGCGCCAGCAGCTTGGACGGCGGTTTTACCTACGAGCAGTACTTC.

This clonotype was counted many times. The rearrangement uses TRBV3-1 and TRBJ1-6; D gene ambiguous. The length of the CDR3 is 15 residues. Trimming left V 0 bases short and J 13 bases short, with 16 bases between. Germline CDR1 and CDR2: LGHDT and YNNKEL (reference sequence). The CDR3 coding sequence is TGTGCCAGCAGCCAAGATAGGCAGACCCAGAGGCCCCTCCACTTT. This gives the protein CASSQDRQTQRPLHF.

The gene calls are TRBV6-4 and TRBJ2-3, with D possibly being TRBD2 (6 bases). Germline V gives CDR1 MRHNA, CDR2 SNTAGT. The CDR3 has 19 residues. Trimming cost V 0 bases and J 5 bases, with 24 bases left between them. CDR3 DNA: TGTGCCAGCAGTGACTCTCCTTTGGAGGGAGATGGCTTTGGAGATACGCAGTATTTT. Amino acid sequence: CASSDSPLEGDGFGDTQYF.

About this clonotype: This may arise from a read error, as a much more abundant clone is one base away. The chain combines TRBV3-1 with TRBJ2-2, with TRBD2 as a possible D gene (5 bases). The germline V gene encodes CDR1 LGHDT and CDR2 YNNKEL (reference sequence). The CDR3 loop spans 15 amino acids. The CDR3 nucleotides read TGTGCCAGCTGCCAAGCGGAGGTGAACACCGGGGAGCTGTTTTTT. It translates to CASCQAEVNTGELFF.

This clonotype showed up just a few times. The chain combines TRBV18 with TRBJ2-7, with no clear D. V was trimmed by 4 bases and J by 7 bases, leaving 11 bases between them. Germline CDR1 is KGHSH and CDR2 is LQKENI. The CDR3 contains 12 residues. CDR3 DNA: TGTGCCAGCTCACTACAGACCGGTGAGCAGTACTTC. Encoded protein: CASSLQTGEQYF.

This clonotype appeared a few times. The chain joins TRBV7-6 to TRBJ2-7; D may correspond to TRBD1 or TRBD2 (6 bases each). Germline V gene data show CDR1 as SGHVS and CDR2 as FNYEAQ. CDR3 length equals 16 residues. V lost 5 bases and J 5 bases, leaving 22 bases between the germline ends. CDR3 DNA sequence: TGTGCCAGCAGCCCCCAGCAGGTTTCGGGGGCCCACGAGCAGTACTTC. Translation: CASSPQQVSGAHEQYF.

This clonotype has just a few counts. The genes are TRBV20-1 and TRBJ2-7; 7 bases are a match to TRBD2. Unmatched junction bases numbered 3, after V lost 1 base and J lost 3 bases. Germline loops: CDR1 DFQATT, CDR2 SNEGSKA (reference sequence). This CDR3 region has 13 residues. DNA for the CDR3: TGCAGTGCTAGAGTACCGGGAGGCTACGAGCAGTACTTC. It encodes CSARVPGGYEQYF.

The chain employs TRBV4-2 and TRBJ2-2; TRBD1 or TRBD2 may be the D gene (5 bases each). Deletions cut 1 base from V and 2 bases from J, with 8 bases between. The CDR3 is 15 amino acids. Per germline, CDR1 LGHNA and CDR2 YNFKEQ. This CDR3 reads CASSQAGGNTGELFF. Here the CDR3 DNA reads TGTGCCAGCAGCCAAGCTGGGGGTAACACCGGGGAGCTGTTTTTT.

This clonotype was detected many times. V gene TRBV6-5 combines with J gene TRBJ1-4; 7 bases match TRBD1. The length of the CDR3 is 15 residues. V shed 0 bases and J 4 bases; nucleotides not matched to a gene: 2. The germline V gene encodes CDR1 MNHEY and CDR2 SVGAGI. The CDR3, as DNA: TGTGCCAGCAGTTACTCGGGACAGCTTAATGAAAAACTGTTTTTT. Amino acid sequence: CASSYSGQLNEKLFF.

This clonotype was detected a few times. A read error may produce the germline difference seen at one junction end. The rearrangement joins TRBV27 to TRBJ2-7, with 8 bases fitting TRBD2. The CDR3 consists of 16 residues. The V gene's germline CDR1 is MNHEY and CDR2 SMNVEV (reference sequence). CDR3 DNA: TGTGCCAGCACCCCGCCTGAGCGGGAGTTCTCTCCAAACAGGAACTTC. Translating gives CASTPPEREFSPNRNF.

This clonotype was recorded many times. The chain has TRBV7-2 and TRBJ2-2, with a tentative D call TRBD1 (5 bases). CDR1 and CDR2 (germline): SGHTA, FQGNSA. This CDR3 has 15 residues. The V gene lost 3 bases and the J gene lost 0 bases, with 8 bases spanning the gap. The CDR3 bases are TGTGCCAGCAGCTTTGACAGACCGAACACCGGGGAGCTGTTTTTT. It is translated as CASSFDRPNTGELFF.

V and J are TRBV20-1 and TRBJ1-1; TRBD1 matches 7 bases. Germline CDR1 and CDR2: DFQATT and SNEGSKA (reference sequence). V was pared by 2 bases and J by 3 bases, with 6 bases of the junction left unmatched. CDR3 length equals 14 residues. The CDR3 loop is CSARQGQAHTEAFF. CDR3 nucleotides: TGCAGTGCTAGACAAGGACAGGCCCACACTGAAGCTTTCTTT.

This clonotype has ten or more counts. The CDR3 loop reads CSVAQGGDTEAFF. CDR3 in DNA: TGCAGCGTTGCGCAGGGGGGGGACACTGAAGCTTTCTTT. The genes are TRBV29-1 and TRBJ1-1; 7 bases match TRBD1. Germline V lookup: CDR1 SQVTM, CDR2 ANQGSEA. CDR3 length equals 13 residues. Trimming at V came to 4 bases and at J to 3 bases, leaving 5 bases not matched to a gene.

J is TRBJ1-1 and V is TRBV20-1; 9 nucleotides match TRBD1. V lost 0 bases, J lost 2 bases, and 7 bases stayed unmatched. Germline V gives CDR1 DFQATT, CDR2 SNEGSKA (reference sequence). The CDR3 length is 16 residues. The CDR3 region is CSARDPGTGKNTEAFF. CDR3 nucleotide sequence: TGCAGTGCTAGAGACCCGGGGACAGGGAAAAACACTGAAGCTTTCTTT.

This clonotype was seen ten or more times. The chain combines TRBV20-1 with TRBJ2-7; D is possibly TRBD1 or TRBD2 (7 bases each). V was clipped by 6 bases and J by 4 bases, with 22 bases between them. The CDR3 is 15 residues long. Germline loops: CDR1 DFQATT, CDR2 SNEGSKA (reference sequence). The CDR3 region has the DNA TGCAGTGCCTCAGGGGGAGGGGGCCGTAGGTACGAGCAGTACTTC. This sequence encodes CSASGGGGRRYEQYF.

This clonotype was picked up many times. The J gene is TRBJ2-4, the V gene TRBV29-1; D not certain. CDR3 length: 13 amino acids. In germline, CDR1 is SQVTM, CDR2 ANQGSEA. V lost 1 base and J 7 bases, leaving 11 bases between the germline ends. CDR3 in amino acids: CSVEVSLGNIQYF. DNA for the CDR3: TGCAGCGTTGAAGTGTCTTTGGGGAACATTCAGTACTTC.

This clonotype was seen repeatedly, ten times or more. This chain connects TRBV12-3 or TRBV12-4 to TRBJ1-1; tentative D call: TRBD1 (5 bases). This CDR3 contains 14 residues. Trimming removed 3 bases at V and 1 base at J, with 9 bases between. CDR3 sequence (DNA): TGTGCCAGCAGTTTTAGCGGACAGAACACTGAAGCTTTCTTT. Translation: CASSFSGQNTEAFF.

This clonotype has a handful of counts. The chain carries TRBV30 and TRBJ2-2, with D hard to call. CDR1 is GTSNPN, CDR2 SVGIG, per germline (reference sequence). The CDR3 sequence is 13 residues long. Trimming removed 0 bases at V and 5 bases at J, with 7 bases between. The CDR3 sequence is CAWSVSVTGELFF. The CDR3 nucleotides are TGTGCCTGGAGTGTATCTGTAACCGGGGAGCTGTTTTTT. Complete variable domain (other parts from reference TRBV30 and TRBJ2-2): SQTIHQWPATLVQPVGSPLSLECTVEGTSNPNLYWYRQAAGRGLQLLFYSVGIGQISSEVPQNLSASRPQDRQFILSSKKLLLSDSGFYLCAWSVSVTGELFFGEGSRLTVL.

This clonotype was observed a handful of times. V usage is TRBV7-8 and J usage is TRBJ2-3, with TRBD2 matching over 8 bases. In germline, CDR1 is SGHVS, CDR2 FQNEAQ. The CDR3 loop spans 17 amino acids. V was pared by 1 base and J by 6 bases, with 12 bases of the junction left unmatched. The CDR3 spells CASSLEIAGQYRDTQYF. In nucleotides, the CDR3 is TGTGCCAGCAGCTTAGAGATAGCGGGGCAGTATAGGGATACGCAGTATTTT.

This clonotype was observed a few times. The gene calls are TRBV11-2 and TRBJ2-5; D call uncertain. This CDR3 has 14 residues. V shed 2 bases and J shed 2 bases, with 9 bases lying between them. The V gene's germline CDR1 is SGHAT and CDR2 FQNNGV. CDR3 amino acids: CASSLRTAQETQYF. The DNA of the CDR3 is TGTGCCAGCAGCTTACGAACAGCACAAGAGACCCAGTACTTC.

This clonotype was counted many times. The junction departs from germline at one end; a sequencing error may be responsible. J is TRBJ2-1 and V is TRBV29-1; 7 bases align to TRBD2. Germline V gene sequence: CDR1 SQVTM, CDR2 ANQGSEA. The CDR3 is 13 amino acids. The DNA for the CDR3 is TGCAGCGTTGAAGTATCAGGGAGGGAGCGGTTTGCCTTC. This codes for CSVEVSGRERFAF.

This clonotype was seen a handful of times. A read error is possible here, since a much larger clone lies one base away. The chain links TRBV7-6 to TRBJ1-6, with D possibly matching TRBD1 (5 bases). Deletions cut 4 bases from V and 0 bases from J, with 7 bases between. Germline values: CDR1 SGHVS, CDR2 FNYEAQ. The CDR3 runs 15 residues. The CDR3 nucleotides are TGTGCCAGCAGCTCAGACAGCTCCTATAATTCACCCCTCCACTTT. Its protein is CASSSDSSYNSPLHF. Combining the CDR3 with reference TRBV7-6 and TRBJ1-6 gives the whole variable domain GAGVSQSPRYKVTKRGQDVALRCDPISGHVSLYWYRQALGQGPEFLTYFNYEAQQDKSGLPNDRFSAERPEGSISTLTIQRTEQRDSAMYRCASSSDSSYNSPLHFGNGTRLTVT.